This T cell receptor beta chain derives from a study of Ad26.COV2.S vaccination and SARS-CoV-2 variants. About the research overall: The donor participated in the COV1001 trial, in its Ad26.COV2.S arm. Recipients of Ad26.COV2.S got it intramuscularly, once or twice 56 days apart.

Treatment meaning: around 19 received Ad26.COV2.S at low or high dose, single or two shots; 5 received placebo; per-sample allocation not given. Collection of the samples took place on day 63 after the first injection of vaccine or placebo. Boston provided a donor who was an adult aged 18-55 years. Only in-frame clones appear in the TCRdb table, and some are missing; sequencing was by immunoSEQ multiplex PCR. The data hold about 330,000 clones, with roughly 90% observed a single time. The study's findings and limits: Substantial breadth in spike-specific CD8+ and CD4+ T cell responses was reportedly seen after vaccination.

This clone was detected only a few times. The antigen remains unidentified. The source of this sequence is a person aged 18 to 65 who received the Ad26.COV2.S COVID-19 vaccine or a placebo. The sample was peripheral blood, taken in a trial of Ad26.COV2.S vaccine versus placebo.

In nucleotides, the CDR3 is TGTGCCAGCAGCAACACAGGTTACGAGCAGTACGTC. This sequence encodes CASSNTGYEQYV. The chain recombines TRBV6-6 with TRBJ2-7; maybe TRBD1 (5 bases). The germline V and J ends were trimmed by 6 bases and 4 bases, with 10 bases remaining between them. The length of the CDR3 is 12 residues. Germline V CDR1 and CDR2: MNHNY, SVGAGI (reference sequence).